These 3 T cell receptor beta chains share one sample of origin, sequenced in a study of shared clonotypes between healthy human individuals. The repertoire was sequenced with immunoSEQ multiplex PCR; TCRdb's copy has only in-frame clones and lacks some. The table includes a few hundred thousand clones, less than 98% detected once. The sequencing sample was made of naive CD4+ T cells sorted from blood. Subset denoted: CD45RA+ positively selected. All receptors come from a woman in her twenties or thirties in good health.

The chain recombines TRBV19 with TRBJ1-1, with 9 positions matching TRBD1. Germline-derived CDR1 and CDR2 are LNHDA and SQIVND (reference sequence). The CDR3 covers 15 residues. Germline trimming cut 7 bases from V and 5 bases from J; bases unmatched to any gene: 11. CDR3 coding DNA: TGTGCCAGTATCACCCCCGGGACAGGGAGGACTGAAGCTTTCTTT. It is translated as CASITPGTGRTEAFF.

The V gene is TRBV6-5, the J gene TRBJ1-3; D is unresolved. The germline V gene encodes CDR1 MNHEY and CDR2 SVGAGI. The CDR3 totals 13 residues. V lost 2 bases and J 8 bases, leaving 10 bases between the germline ends. The CDR3 DNA is TGTGCCAGCAGTTACCAGACCGGGGACACCATATATTTT. Its protein is CASSYQTGDTIYF.

The CDR3 coding sequence is TGTGCCAGCAGCCCCAGGGGATCCCTCTCCTACGAGCAGTACTTC. Residues: CASSPRGSLSYEQYF. The chain carries TRBV6-6 and TRBJ2-7, with D possibly matching TRBD1 (6 bases). From germline, CDR1 is MNHNY and CDR2 SVGAGI (reference sequence). V dropped 6 bases and J dropped 0 bases, with 15 bases sitting between them. The CDR3 is 15 residues long.